The entry below gives a single TCR beta chain sequence along with its context. Its antigen is currently unknown. These data come from a study of shared clonotypes between healthy human individuals. Study results and caveats: Richness estimates generally favored naive over memory subsets.

V shed 1 base and J 6 bases; nucleotides not matched to a gene: 7. The CDR3 spans 14 residues. CDR1 and CDR2 from the germline V gene are GTSNPN and SVGIG (reference sequence). The assay was carried out at the deep level. Some clones are missing from TCRdb's copy, which holds only in-frame ones; the method was immunoSEQ multiplex PCR. The table records nearly 1 million clones, 60% to 85% of them present only once. Donors, without exception, were Caucasian adults residing in Nashville, Tennessee. This sequence was found in a man between 18 and 35 years old in good health. The chain combines TRBV30 with TRBJ2-7, with 9 bases identical to TRBD1. What was sequenced was memory CD4+ T cells sorted from blood. Subset: CD45RA-negative fraction. This CDR3 reads CAWSAGTGRSEQYF. DNA for the CDR3: TGTGCCTGGAGTGCAGGGACAGGGAGGAGCGAGCAGTACTTC.